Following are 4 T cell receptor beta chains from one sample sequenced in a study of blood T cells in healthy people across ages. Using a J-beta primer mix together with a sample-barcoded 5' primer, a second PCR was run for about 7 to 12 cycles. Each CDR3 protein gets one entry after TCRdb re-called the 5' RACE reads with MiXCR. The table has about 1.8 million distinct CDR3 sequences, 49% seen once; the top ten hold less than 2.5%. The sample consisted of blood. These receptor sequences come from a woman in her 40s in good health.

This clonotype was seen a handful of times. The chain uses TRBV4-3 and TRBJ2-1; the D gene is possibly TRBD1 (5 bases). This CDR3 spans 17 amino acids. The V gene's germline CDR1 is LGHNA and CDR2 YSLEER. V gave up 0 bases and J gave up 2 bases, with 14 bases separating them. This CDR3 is CASSQEGPASTYNEQFF. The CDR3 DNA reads TGCGCCAGCAGCCAAGAGGGGCCAGCAAGTACCTACAATGAGCAGTTCTTC.

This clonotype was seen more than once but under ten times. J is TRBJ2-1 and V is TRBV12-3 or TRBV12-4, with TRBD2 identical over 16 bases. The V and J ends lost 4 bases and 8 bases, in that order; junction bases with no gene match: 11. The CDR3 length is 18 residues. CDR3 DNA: TGTGCCAGCAGTTCCCCGACGGGGACTAGCGGGGGGGCACATGAGCAGTTCTTC. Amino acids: CASSSPTGTSGGAHEQFF.

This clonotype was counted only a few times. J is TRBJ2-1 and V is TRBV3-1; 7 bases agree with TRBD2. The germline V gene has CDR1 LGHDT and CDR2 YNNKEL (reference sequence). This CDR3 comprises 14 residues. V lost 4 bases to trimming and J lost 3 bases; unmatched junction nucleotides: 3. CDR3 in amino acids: CASSPWGGYNEQFF. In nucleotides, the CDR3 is TGTGCCAGCAGCCCCTGGGGGGGCTACAATGAGCAGTTCTTC.

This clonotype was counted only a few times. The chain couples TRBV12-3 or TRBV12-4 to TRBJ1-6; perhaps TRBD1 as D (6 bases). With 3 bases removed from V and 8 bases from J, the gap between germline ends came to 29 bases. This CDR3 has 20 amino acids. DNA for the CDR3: TGTGCCAGCAGTTTGGAGCCCTCCCATCTAACAGGGACTAATGATTCACCCCTCCACTTT. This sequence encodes CASSLEPSHLTGTNDSPLHF.